Following are 3 T cell receptor beta chains from one sample sequenced in a study of blood T cell repertoires in COVID-19. Measured with immunoSEQ multiplex PCR; TCRdb has only the in-frame clones, and not every one. Of about 350,000 clones in the sample, approximately 90% are singletons; the top ten hold roughly a tenth. Sequencing was carried out using peripheral blood. Receptor source: a man aged 30-40 years with COVID-19, enrolled during active disease.

V is TRBV6-4 and J is TRBJ2-7; 8 nucleotides match TRBD1. The CDR3 consists of 16 residues. Germline V lookup: CDR1 MRHNA, CDR2 SNTAGT. J lost 2 bases, V lost 7 bases, and 13 bases had no gene match. This chain's CDR3 is CASTARDQGATYEQYF. DNA of the CDR3: TGTGCCAGCACCGCCAGGGATCAGGGGGCTACCTACGAGCAGTACTTC.

The V and J genes are TRBV5-5 and TRBJ1-1; 8 nucleotides align to TRBD1. The germline CDR1 and CDR2 sequences are SGHKS and YYEKEE (reference sequence). The CDR3 is 17 amino acids. V was clipped by 0 bases and J by 0 bases; unmatched bases: 7. The CDR3 loop reads CASSLVATGAMNTEAFF. Written as DNA, the CDR3 is TGTGCCAGCAGCTTGGTCGCGACAGGGGCTATGAACACTGAAGCTTTCTTT.

This chain connects TRBV18 to TRBJ2-2; 7 bases line up with TRBD1. Germline lookup yields CDR1 KGHSH and CDR2 LQKENI. The CDR3 has 15 residues. Germline trimming cut 3 bases from V and 3 bases from J; bases unmatched to any gene: 4. CDR3 in amino acids: CASSPPGQYTGELFF. Written as DNA, the CDR3 is TGTGCCAGCTCACCTCCGGGACAGTACACCGGGGAGCTGTTTTTT.